This T cell receptor (beta chain) was sequenced in a study of blood T cell repertoires in COVID-19. Study information: Acute and convalescent COVID-19 specimens originated in the United States, Italy and Spain. PBMCs, B-cell-depleted T cells, or T cells were the source of the cDNA or gDNA that made up the material.

The authors' processing: Estimates of nucleated cell counts were drawn from the amplification of reference gene primers. The table came from immunoSEQ multiplex PCR; TCRdb's copy has only in-frame clones and leaves some out. V and J calls and clone size are given by that table; D and trimming were obtained from the DNA. The data show 150,000 or so clones, approximately 80% seen once. This clone was seen only a few times. This CDR3 has 16 amino acids. V dropped 5 bases and J dropped 7 bases, with 18 bases sitting between them. Per the germline V gene, CDR1 is KGHSH and CDR2 is LQKENI. J is TRBJ1-6 and V is TRBV18, with D perhaps TRBD1 (6 bases). Sample: peripheral blood. This TCR was sampled from a man aged 65-85 years who had recovered from COVID-19. The CDR3 DNA reads as TGTGCCAGCTCATCCGGGACACCCCAGGGGAATTCACCCCTCCACTTT. Translating it yields CASSSGTPQGNSPLHF.